This T cell receptor (beta chain) comes out of a study of graft-versus-host responses after intestinal transplantation. Overall study context: Each transplant was multivisceral, liver-intestinal, or isolated intestinal. General observations from the study: The marrow of recipients harbored GvH clones, and ileum or blood showed some of them first. Clonal ratios of graft-versus-host to host-versus-graft in allografts were high for patients exhibiting graft-donor T cell macrochimerism. Maximum circulating GvH clone levels tracked with early post-transplant HvG decreases.

Looked up from germline, CDR1 is KGHSH and CDR2 is LQKENI. This CDR3 is 15 amino acids long. V gave up 2 bases and J gave up 4 bases, with 14 bases separating them. Measured with immunoSEQ multiplex PCR; TCRdb has only the in-frame clones, and not every one. Among roughly 120,000 clones listed, 90% were seen once. As to this clone: The antigen remains undetermined.

This TCR was recovered from a human donor who received an intestinal transplant. This rearrangement joins TRBV18 to TRBJ1-2, with D unresolved. The sample was unstimulated CD4+ T cells sorted from spleen or lymph node cells, taken before intestinal transplant. The DNA for the CDR3 is TGTGCCAGCTCACCAAAGGACGGGAGGACCTATGGCTACACCTTC. It codes for CASSPKDGRTYGYTF.